Sequencing of this TCR beta chain was carried out in a study of CD8 T cells in Susac syndrome. The sequenced target, TCR beta, came from blood CD8+ and CD4+ T cells. Control patients had untreated stable or active relapsing-remitting multiple sclerosis by revised McDonald criteria. The CD8+ and CD4+ T cells were isolated magnetically using a negative isolation approach, whereas the TEMRA cells were enriched by FACS. Trimming pared 3 bases from V and 3 bases from J, leaving 6 bases between. Germline CDR1 reads MDHEN; CDR2 reads SYDVKM. The CDR3 extends over 13 amino acids. It was with random hexamers that roughly 0.45 to 1 ug RNA was reverse transcribed. TCRdb reprocessed the immunoSEQ multiplex PCR reads with MiXCR, giving one entry per CDR3 protein. The sample consists of under 250,000 distinct CDR3 sequences, around 93% of them appearing once.

This TCR was sampled from a human donor with multiple sclerosis. The sequenced material came from CD4+ T cells from PBMCs. The chain combines TRBV28 with TRBJ1-5; D gene ambiguous. CDR3 nucleotide sequence: TGTGCCAGCAGTTTTCGCCCCAATCAGCCCCAGCATTTT. It is translated as CASSFRPNQPQHF.